These 17 T cell receptor beta chains share one sample of origin, sequenced in a study of tumor-infiltrating lymphocytes in glioblastoma multiforme (dated by TCRdb to about 2017). The sequencer listed for this sample is Illumina HiSeq 2500. A modified ARM-PCR protocol with multiple V-beta primers and a C-beta primer was used to build TCRB libraries from RNA via three nested multiplex PCR rounds. The raw public reads went through TCRdb reprocessing: fastp at Q25, MiXCR clone calling, in-frame beta chains kept. Entries are consolidated by CDR3 protein sequence, retaining the most common genes and DNA. The sample table lists approximately 9,600 distinct CDR3 sequences, less than 75% of them with a count of one. Approximately 50% of the sample comes from the top ten. The source material was brain tumor tissue. These receptors were collected from a male donor with glioblastoma.

As for this clonotype: Lacking the conserved final phenylalanine or tryptophan, this CDR3 likely reflects a read error. The chain joins TRBV12-3 or TRBV12-4 to TRBJ1-5, with unresolved D. CDR3 length: 14 residues. V dropped 7 bases and J dropped 6 bases, with 16 bases sitting between them. The CDR3 loop reads CASNPSGAGQPQHP. Here the CDR3 DNA reads TGTGCCAGCAACCCCTCCGGAGCGGGTCAGCCCCAGCATCCT.

The chain couples TRBV29-1 to TRBJ1-2, with D unresolved. Germline V gene lookup returns CDR1 SQVTM and CDR2 ANQGSEA. This CDR3 region has 13 residues. V was pared by 7 bases and J by 7 bases, with 19 bases between. CDR3 DNA: TGCAGCGCGTGGGGTCCCTTCGGGAGTGGCTACACCTTC. This encodes CSAWGPFGSGYTF.

This chain joins TRBV6-5 and TRBJ1-4; unclear D gene. The CDR3 is 15 amino acids. Germline CDR1 reads MNHEY; CDR2 reads SVGAGI. Trimming cost V 7 bases and J 4 bases, with 16 bases left between them. This chain's CDR3 is CASKPPGVLNEKLFF. The CDR3 DNA is TGTGCCAGCAAACCCCCGGGAGTACTTAATGAAAAACTGTTTTTT.

Within the sample, this clonotype is medium-sized. A read error is possible here, since a much larger clone lies one base away. The chain employs TRBV10-3 and TRBJ2-1; the D is unclear. V lost 3 bases to trimming and J lost 6 bases, with 3 bases between them. This CDR3 region has 11 residues. Germline V lookup: CDR1 ENHRY, CDR2 SYGVKD. As DNA, the CDR3 is TGTGCCATCAGTGACGGCAATGAGCAGTTCTTC. It is translated as CAISDGNEQFF.

Details on this clonotype: A read error is possible here, since a much larger clone lies one base away. V is TRBV18 and J is TRBJ2-3; D gene ambiguous. Per the germline V gene, CDR1 is KGHSH and CDR2 is LQKENI. The CDR3 is 13 residues long. The CDR3 DNA is TGTGCCAACTCAGAGGATCCAACAGATACGCAGTATTTT. Its protein product is CANSEDPTDTQYF.

This clonotype has a single count. Because it lacks the conserved phenylalanine or tryptophan at the end, this CDR3 is likely a read error. The DNA is left out, because the CDR3 cannot be placed on it with certainty; the CDR3 is given as TCRdb lists it. This chain joins TRBV5-4 and TRBJ2-1; TRBD2 was called by the table and not checked on the DNA. Germline-derived CDR1 and CDR2 are SGHNT and YYREEE (reference sequence). The CDR3 totals 16 residues, both ends included. CDR3 residues: CASSTRTSGRAGEQSI.

About this clonotype: The CDR3 end shows no conserved phenylalanine or tryptophan, and so a read error is likely. The J gene is TRBJ2-1, the V gene TRBV20-1, with D perhaps matching TRBD1 (5 bases). Germline V gene data show CDR1 as DFQATT and CDR2 as SNEGSKA (reference sequence). V lost 0 bases and J 11 bases, leaving 17 bases between the germline ends. CDR3 size: 14 residues. CDR3 coding DNA: TGCAGTGCTAGAGATGAGGCAGGGCTGTACAAGCAGTTCTCC. Its translation: CSARDEAGLYKQFS.

About this clonotype itself: The junction shows a germline mismatch at one end, possibly a read error. The chain recombines TRBV6-1 with TRBJ2-1, with unresolved D. CDR3 length: 15 residues. Germline CDR1 MNHNS, CDR2 SASEGT. In nucleotides, the CDR3 is TGTGCCAGCGGTGATTTGCTAGGATCCTACAATGAGCAGTTCTTC. Amino acids: CASGDLLGSYNEQFF.

Worth noting for this clonotype: The CDR3 end shows no conserved phenylalanine or tryptophan, and so a read error is likely. The rearrangement links TRBV20-1 to TRBJ2-5; 12 bases are shared with TRBD2. CDR1 is DFQATT and CDR2 is SNEGSKA in the germline V gene (reference sequence). CDR3 size: 14 residues. Here the CDR3 reads CNARLAGVLETQYS. DNA of the CDR3: TGCAATGCTAGACTAGCGGGAGTTTTGGAGACCCAGTACTCC.

Notes on this clonotype: This is likely a read error, given that the CDR3 carries no conserved phenylalanine or tryptophan at its end. The genes are TRBV4-1 and TRBJ2-5, with TRBD2 identical over 10 bases. From germline, CDR1 is MGHRA and CDR2 YSYEKL. V gave up 1 base and J gave up 1 base; unmatched junction bases: 9. CDR3 length: 18 amino acids. DNA of the CDR3: TGCGCCAGCAGCCAAGCAATTAGCGGGAGGCCCACCCAAGAGACCCAGTACTCC. Translation: CASSQAISGRPTQETQYS.

With regard to this clonotype: One end of the junction is discordant with germline, which a read error may explain. This chain connects TRBV6-5 to TRBJ2-1; the match to TRBD2 covers 8 bases. The V gene's germline CDR1 is MNHEY and CDR2 SVGAGI. CDR3 length: 15 residues. CDR3 DNA sequence: TGTGCCAACAGTTTGATAACGGGAGGGTTCAATGAGCAGTCCTTC. Translated: CANSLITGGFNEQSF.

A note on this clonotype: A much larger clone differs by one base, so this may be a read error. This rearrangement joins TRBV24-1 to TRBJ2-7; no firm D call. CDR1 is KGHDR and CDR2 is SFDVKD in the germline V gene. This CDR3 is built from 11 residues. The chain's CDR3 is CATSDLYERYF. The CDR3, as DNA: TGTGCCACCAGTGATTTGTACGAGCGGTACTTC.

The V call is TRBV11-2, the J call TRBJ2-3; 10 bases map to TRBD2. Germline V gene lookup returns CDR1 SGHAT and CDR2 FQNNGV. The CDR3 extends over 15 amino acids. The V and J ends lost 3 bases and 4 bases, in that order; junction bases with no gene match: 4. The CDR3 here is CASSLLAGVSDTQYF. The CDR3 nucleotides are TGTGCCAGCAGCTTGCTAGCGGGAGTATCAGATACGCAGTATTTT.

This clonotype has a single count. The chain combines TRBV29-1 with TRBJ1-5; D perhaps matches TRBD1 (5 bases). CDR3 size: 8 residues. Germline V gene lookup returns CDR1 SQVTM and CDR2 ANQGSEA. This chain's CDR3 is CNAVQGHF. CDR3 DNA sequence: TGCAACGCTGTCCAGGGGCATTTT.

As concerns this clonotype: The junction departs from germline at one end; a sequencing error may be responsible. Written as DNA, the CDR3 is TGCAGTGCTAGAGGTTGGGACTCCAAAAGCAATCAGACCCAGCATTTT. It specifies CSARGWDSKSNQTQHF. The gene calls are TRBV20-1 and TRBJ1-5; tentative D call: TRBD1 (5 bases). The length of the CDR3 is 16 residues. Per germline, CDR1 DFQATT and CDR2 SNEGSKA (reference sequence).

This clonotype was observed a few times. Its ends do not fully match the called genes, so a read error is possible. V gene TRBV29-1 combines with J gene TRBJ2-7, with D perhaps assigned TRBD1 or TRBD2 (5 bases each). The germline gives CDR1 SQVTM, CDR2 ANQGSEA. The CDR3 length is 12 residues. CDR3 in amino acids: CSVTGTLYEQYF. The CDR3 DNA reads TGTAGCGTTACCGGGACCCTCTACGAGCAGTACTTC.

This clonotype has a single count. The V and J genes are TRBV11-3 and TRBJ2-1; D possibly corresponds to TRBD1 (6 bases). The V gene lost 5 bases and the J gene lost 4 bases, with 9 bases spanning the gap. CDR1 and CDR2 from the germline V gene are SGHNT and YENEEA. CDR3 length equals 13 residues. In nucleotides, the CDR3 is TGTGCCAGCAGCACGGACAGATACAATGAGCAGTTCTTC. Its protein product is CASSTDRYNEQFF.